This T cell receptor (beta chain) was captured in a study of blood T cell repertoires in COVID-19. The CDR3 consists of 16 residues. CDR1 is SGHAT, CDR2 FQNNGV, per germline. The V and J ends lost 1 base and 0 bases respectively, with 13 bases between them. Profiling relied on immunoSEQ multiplex PCR, and the TCRdb table lists in-frame clones only, not all of them. The sample includes about 140,000 clones, 80% to 90% of them seen just once. Enrollees, about 18 to 95 years old, lived in 25 or so US areas. Grouping used clinical history reported by participants in a survey and questionnaire. The TCR sequence derives from a man between 60 and 75 years old who had recovered from COVID-19. Sequenced sample: PBMCs or T cells enriched from blood (not recorded which). This chain joins TRBV11-2 and TRBJ2-7; tentatively, D is TRBD2 (6 bases). The CDR3 sequence is CASSLVGGTASYEQYF. CDR3 DNA: TGTGCCAGCAGCTTAGTAGGAGGGACGGCCTCCTACGAGCAGTACTTC.